The 6 T cell receptor beta chains listed next were all sequenced from one sample in a study of T cells in Graves' hyperthyroidism and ophthalmopathy. The investigators amplified TCR beta CDR3 regions from RNA transcripts. The HTBI primer set served for first-round RT-PCR of the TCR CDR3. Each CDR3 protein is one row after TCRdb ran MiXCR on the multiplex PCR reads. There are 500,000 to 650,000 distinct CDR3 sequences in the sample; roughly 45% occur only once, and about 45% lies in the top ten. Sequencing was done on a sample of peripheral blood or thyroid tissue (not recorded which). These receptors were obtained from an adult woman with Graves' disease, either hyperthyroidism or ophthalmopathy (not recorded which).

The CDR3 loop is CSAVMGTGYVTQYF. CDR3 in DNA: TGCAGTGCTGTAATGGGGACTGGGTATGTGACCCAGTACTTC. This chain links TRBV20-1 with TRBJ2-5; possible D gene TRBD2, 6 bases. The CDR3 extends over 14 amino acids. CDR1 and CDR2 from the germline V gene are DFQATT and SNEGSKA (reference sequence). V was cut by 5 bases and J by 7 bases, with 20 bases left in between.

As to this clonotype: The junction and the germline gene differ at one end; a read error may be behind it. The gene calls are TRBV6-5 and TRBJ1-1; TRBD1 is a possible D gene (5 bases). The CDR3 covers 17 residues. CDR1 MNHEY and CDR2 SVGAGI come from the germline V gene. DNA for the CDR3: TGTGCCATCAGTTACACCGGGACCCCCCGCCGGGATACTGAAGCTTTCTTT. The encoded protein is CAISYTGTPRRDTEAFF.

This clonotype was recorded many times. The chain joins TRBV20-1 to TRBJ1-1; D is possibly TRBD1 (5 bases). Germline lookup yields CDR1 DFQATT and CDR2 SNEGSKA (reference sequence). V gave up 7 bases and J gave up 0 bases, with 12 bases separating them. This CDR3 has 13 amino acids. In DNA, the CDR3 is TGCAGTGGCGGGGCAACCTTGAACACTGAAGCTTTCTTT. It specifies CSGGATLNTEAFF.

This chain connects TRBV28 to TRBJ1-1; D is ambiguous. The length of the CDR3 is 13 residues. CDR1 and CDR2 (germline): MDHEN, SYDVKM. With 2 bases removed from V and 4 bases from J, the gap between germline ends came to 8 bases. The CDR3 nucleotides read TGTGCCAGCAGTTTACTGCCGGTCACTGAAGCTTTCTTT. Its protein product is CASSLLPVTEAFF.

The chain joins TRBV9 to TRBJ1-5, with 8 bases aligning to TRBD1. The ends lost 4 bases at V and 0 bases at J; junction bases unmatched: 3. The germline V gene encodes CDR1 SGDLS and CDR2 YYNGEE. CDR3 size: 15 residues. DNA for the CDR3: TGTGCCAGCAGCCTGGACAGGGTTAGCAATCAGCCCCAGCATTTT. Its translation is CASSLDRVSNQPQHF.

This sequence joins TRBV15 and TRBJ2-6; 9 bases line up with TRBD1. Losses at the gene ends were 6 bases for V and 1 base for J; bases not matched to a gene: 16. The CDR3 loop spans 20 amino acids. Germline V gene sequence: CDR1 LNHNV, CDR2 YYDKDF (reference sequence). CDR3 in amino acids: CATSDLDARDRDSGANVLTF. CDR3 sequence (DNA): TGTGCCACCAGTGATTTGGACGCTCGGGACAGGGATTCTGGGGCCAACGTCCTGACTTTC.